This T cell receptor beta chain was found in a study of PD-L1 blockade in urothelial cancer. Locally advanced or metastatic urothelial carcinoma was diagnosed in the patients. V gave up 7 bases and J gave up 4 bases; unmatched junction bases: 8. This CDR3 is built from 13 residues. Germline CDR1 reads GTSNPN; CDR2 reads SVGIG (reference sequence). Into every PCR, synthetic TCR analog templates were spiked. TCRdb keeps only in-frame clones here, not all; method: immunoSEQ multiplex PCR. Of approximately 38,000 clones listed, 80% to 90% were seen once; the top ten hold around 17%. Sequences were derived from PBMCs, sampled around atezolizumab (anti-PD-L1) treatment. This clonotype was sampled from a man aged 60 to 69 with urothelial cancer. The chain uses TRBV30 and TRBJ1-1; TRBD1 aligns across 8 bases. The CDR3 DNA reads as TGTGCCTCTGACAGGGGAGGTCGCACTGAAGCTTTCTTT. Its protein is CASDRGGRTEAFF. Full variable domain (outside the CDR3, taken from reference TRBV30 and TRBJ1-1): SQTIHQWPATLVQPVGSPLSLECTVEGTSNPNLYWYRQAAGRGLQLLFYSVGIGQISSEVPQNLSASRPQDRQFILSSKKLLLSDSGFYLCASDRGGRTEAFFGQGTRLTVV.